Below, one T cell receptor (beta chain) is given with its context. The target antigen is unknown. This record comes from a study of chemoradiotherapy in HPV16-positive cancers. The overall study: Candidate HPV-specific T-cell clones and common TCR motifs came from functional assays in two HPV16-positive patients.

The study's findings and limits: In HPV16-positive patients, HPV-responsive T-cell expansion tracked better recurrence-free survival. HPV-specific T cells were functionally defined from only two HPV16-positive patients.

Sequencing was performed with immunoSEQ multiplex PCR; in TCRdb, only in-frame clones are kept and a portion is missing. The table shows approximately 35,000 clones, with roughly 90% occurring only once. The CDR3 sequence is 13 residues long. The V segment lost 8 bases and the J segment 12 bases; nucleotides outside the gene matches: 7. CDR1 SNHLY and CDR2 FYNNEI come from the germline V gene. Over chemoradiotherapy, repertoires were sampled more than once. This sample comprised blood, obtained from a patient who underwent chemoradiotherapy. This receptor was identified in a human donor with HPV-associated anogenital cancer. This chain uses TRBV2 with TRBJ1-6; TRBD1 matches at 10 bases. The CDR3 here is CASCRQGALPLHF. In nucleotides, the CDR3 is TGTGCCAGCTGCCGACAGGGGGCCTTACCCCTCCACTTT.